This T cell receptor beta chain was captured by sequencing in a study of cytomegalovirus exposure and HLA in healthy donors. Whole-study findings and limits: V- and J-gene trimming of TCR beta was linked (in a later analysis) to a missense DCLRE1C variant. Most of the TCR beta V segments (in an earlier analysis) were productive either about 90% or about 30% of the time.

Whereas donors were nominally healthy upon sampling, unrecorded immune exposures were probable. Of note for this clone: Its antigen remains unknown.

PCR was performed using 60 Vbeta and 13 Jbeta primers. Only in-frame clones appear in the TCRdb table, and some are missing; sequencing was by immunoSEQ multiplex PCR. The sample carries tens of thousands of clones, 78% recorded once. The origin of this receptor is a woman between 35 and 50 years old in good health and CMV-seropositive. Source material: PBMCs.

The CDR3 reads CASTSGGTQYF. The CDR3 coding sequence is TGTGCCAGTACCTCAGGTGGGACCCAGTACTTC. This chain uses TRBV19 with TRBJ2-5; no reliable D call. The germline gives CDR1 LNHDA, CDR2 SQIVND (reference sequence). V was trimmed by 7 bases and J by 7 bases, leaving 10 bases between them. The CDR3 runs 11 residues.